These T cell receptor beta chains were read from a single sample in a study of shared clonotypes between healthy human individuals. Data came from immunoSEQ multiplex PCR; TCRdb stores just in-frame clones and leaves some out. The sample yields about half a million clones, 70% to 80% seen once. Sequenced: PBMCs. The origin of the receptors is a middle-aged woman in good health. Some clones in this sample may be carry-over from other donors' samples. The CDR3 runs from the conserved cysteine through the conserved F or W. A D gene is named only where the DNA matches it firmly. Size is stated for part of the rows, as once, few or many counts, or as a class when the clone is expanded.

V gene	clone size	D gene	J gene	CDR3 DNA	CDR3 protein
TRBV7-3	-	TRBD2	TRBJ2-1	TGTGCCAGCAGCCCGCAAGCGGGAGTTTACAATGAGCAGTTCTTC	CASSPQAGVYNEQFF
TRBV30	-	-	TRBJ2-5	TGTGCCTGGAGTTTCTTGGCAGGGGAAGAGACCCAGTACTTC	CAWSFLAGEETQYF
TRBV18	-	-	TRBJ2-5	TGTGCCAGCTCACAGGCTAGTGGGGTCCAAGAGACCCAGTACTTC	CASSQASGVQETQYF
TRBV19	few	-	TRBJ1-1	TGTGCCAGCAGTGGATTGAACACTGAAGCTTTCTTT	CASSGLNTEAFF
TRBV7-3	few	-	TRBJ1-2	TGTGCCAGCAGCCTCCACCCCGACAGGCCCTATGGCTACACCTTC	CASSLHPDRPYGYTF
TRBV4-3	few	TRBD2	TRBJ2-7	TGCGCCAGCAGCCAAGATCGCGGGAGCCCCTCCTACGAGCAGTACTTC	CASSQDRGSPSYEQYF
TRBV7-3	-	TRBD1	TRBJ2-1	TGTGCCAGCAGCCCCACCCCCCCAACGACAGGGGGTGAGCAGTTCTTC	CASSPTPPTTGGEQFF
TRBV30	once	-	TRBJ2-3	TGTGCCTGGAGTGTTGCAGGGACAGATACGCAGTATTTT	CAWSVAGTDTQYF
TRBV27	-	TRBD1	TRBJ1-5	TGTGCCAGCAGACCGACAGGGGCTGGCAATCAGCCCCAGCATTTT	CASRPTGAGNQPQHF
TRBV28	-	TRBD1	TRBJ1-2	TGTGCCACGCGACCGGGGTCAGGGGGAATCTATGGCTACACCTTC	CATRPGSGGIYGYTF
TRBV11-3	-	-	TRBJ2-1	TGTGCCAGCAGCTTAGATCCGCTGGCCGGAGAGCAGTTCTTC	CASSLDPLAGEQFF
TRBV5-1	-	TRBD1	TRBJ2-7	TGCGCCAGCAGCTTGTCCCGGGACAGACCACCCTTGGCCCCCTACGAGCAGTACTTC	CASSLSRDRPPLAPYEQYF
TRBV18	-	-	TRBJ2-1	TGTGCCAGCTCACCTCCTCGATACAATGAGCAGTTCTTC	CASSPPRYNEQFF
TRBV28	-	-	TRBJ1-5	TGTGCCAGCAGTTTATTGGGGGCGGGCAATCAGCCCCAGCATTTT	CASSLLGAGNQPQHF
TRBV7-2	-	TRBD2	TRBJ2-1	TGTGCCAGCAGCAAAAGCGGGAGCAAGCAGTTCTTC	CASSKSGSKQFF
TRBV11-2	-	-	TRBJ2-7	TGTGCCAGCACCCCCGGCGGGTCCGGCTCCTACGAGCAGTACTTC	CASTPGGSGSYEQYF
TRBV28	-	-	TRBJ2-5	TGTGCCAGCAGTTTGGCAGGGGAACGGGTGACCCAGTACTTC	CASSLAGERVTQYF
TRBV10-3	-	-	TRBJ2-1	TGTGCCATCAGTGAGTCCGAAGGGGTTGATGAGCAGTTCTTC	CAISESEGVDEQFF
TRBV7-2	-	-	TRBJ2-7	TGTGCCAGCAGCTTAATGCCGGGACCATACGAGCAGTACTTC	CASSLMPGPYEQYF
TRBV7-2	-	-	TRBJ2-7	TGTGCCAGCAGCTTAGGGGCAGAAGCATACGAGCAGTACTTC	CASSLGAEAYEQYF
TRBV11-3	-	-	TRBJ2-3	TGTGCCAGCAGCTTAGGAAGAGGAACAGATACGCAGTATTTT	CASSLGRGTDTQYF
TRBV28	-	TRBD1	TRBJ1-5	TGTGCCAGCAGTTTGACAGGGGCGCGTCAGCCCCAGCATTTT	CASSLTGARQPQHF
TRBV28	-	TRBD1	TRBJ2-2	TGTGCCAGCAGTCAGAGGGAACAGGGGTGGAACACCGGGGAGCTGTTTTTT	CASSQREQGWNTGELFF
TRBV9	-	-	TRBJ2-1	TGTGCCAGCAGCGTAGCGCCCAGCTCCTACAATGAGCAGTTCTTC	CASSVAPSSYNEQFF
TRBV4-2	-	-	TRBJ2-1	TGTGCCAGCAGCCAAAAGGGGGGCCCATCCAACAATGAGCAGTTCTTC	CASSQKGGPSNNEQFF
TRBV7-2	few	-	TRBJ1-1	TGTGCCAGCAGCTTAGGACCACAGGTGAACGCTGAAGCTTTCTTT	CASSLGPQVNAEAFF